This passage covers 19 T cell receptor beta chains from one sample sequenced in a study of response to subunit inactivated influenza vaccine. TCRdb passed the RT-PCR reads through MiXCR, listing each CDR3 protein once. The sample shows about 300,000 distinct CDR3 sequences, just over 20% of them seen only once. Sequencing used PBMCs from blood, obtained about 20 months after vaccination. The receptor set was obtained from a man in his fifties or sixties who received an inactivated influenza vaccine.

A word on this clonotype: At one boundary the junction diverges from the germline segment, which might be a read error. The V gene is TRBV6-5, the J gene TRBJ2-4; tentative D call: TRBD1 (6 bases). The V gene's germline CDR1 is MNHEY and CDR2 SVGAGI. The CDR3 is 16 residues long. CDR3 sequence reads: CASSLSQGEATNIQYF. CDR3 bases: TGTGCCAGCAGTTTATCACAGGGAGAGGCCACAAACATTCAGTACTTC.

The chain employs TRBV2 and TRBJ2-5; D call uncertain. CDR3 length equals 13 residues. CDR1 is SNHLY and CDR2 is FYNNEI in the germline V gene. The germline V and J ends were trimmed by 6 bases and 0 bases, with 8 bases remaining between them. The chain's CDR3 is CASRPGYQETQYF. CDR3 coding DNA: TGTGCCAGCAGGCCTGGATACCAAGAGACCCAGTACTTC.

This clonotype was counted many times. This rearrangement joins TRBV10-2 to TRBJ2-7; a possible D gene is TRBD1 (6 bases). The V gene's germline CDR1 is WSHSY and CDR2 SAAADI. Trimming stripped 5 bases from V and 1 base from J, with 18 bases between. The CDR3 is 16 residues long. CDR3 region: CASSSGQSQVSYEQYF. The CDR3 DNA follows: TGCGCCAGCAGTTCTGGACAGAGCCAAGTATCCTACGAGCAGTACTTC.

This clonotype was recorded at least ten times. The gene calls are TRBV7-2 and TRBJ1-5; D is perhaps TRBD1 (5 bases). Trimming cost V 2 bases and J 2 bases, with 10 bases left between them. CDR3 size: 15 residues. The V gene's germline CDR1 is SGHTA and CDR2 FQGNSA. The CDR3 loop is CASSLRGWGNQPQHF. Here the CDR3 DNA reads TGTGCCAGCAGCTTACGGGGCTGGGGCAATCAGCCCCAGCATTTT. Supplemented by reference TRBV7-2 and TRBJ1-5, the full variable domain reads GAGVSQSPSNKVTEKGKDVELRCDPISGHTALYWYRQSLGQGLEFLIYFQGNSAPDKSGLPSDRFSAERTGGSVSTLTIQRTQQEDSAVYLCASSLRGWGNQPQHFGDGTRLSIL.

In this sample, this clonotype turned up many times. The chain uses TRBV10-3 and TRBJ2-2; D remains unclear. Germline V gene data show CDR1 as ENHRY and CDR2 as SYGVKD. Trimming stripped 9 bases from V and 4 bases from J, with 6 bases between. CDR3 length equals 11 residues. CDR3 protein: CAIRVTGELFF. CDR3 in DNA: TGTGCCATTAGGGTCACCGGGGAGCTGTTTTTT.

The chain has TRBV28 and TRBJ2-2; D uncertain. V was shortened by 4 bases and J by 6 bases, with 9 bases between the two germline ends. CDR3 length: 13 residues. The germline CDR1 and CDR2 sequences are MDHEN and SYDVKM. The CDR3 DNA reads as TGTGCCAGCAGTTGGATCGGCCCCGGGGAGCTGTTTTTT. The encoded protein is CASSWIGPGELFF. Filled out from reference TRBV28 and TRBJ2-2, the complete variable domain reads DVKVTQSSRYLVKRTGEKVFLECVQDMDHENMFWYRQDPGLGLRLIYFSYDVKMKEKGDIPEGYSVSREKKERFSLILESASTNQTSMYLCASSWIGPGELFFGEGSRLTVL.

This CDR3 reads CSARVTAEETQYF. The CDR3 DNA is TGCAGTGCTAGAGTAACGGCGGAAGAGACCCAGTACTTC. The chain is built from TRBV20-1 and TRBJ2-5; no firm D call. V lost 1 base to trimming and J lost 3 bases, with 9 bases between them. Germline V gives CDR1 DFQATT, CDR2 SNEGSKA (reference sequence). The CDR3 consists of 13 residues.

V usage is TRBV14 and J usage is TRBJ1-6; no firm D call. Germline V lookup: CDR1 SGHDN, CDR2 FVKESK. CDR3 length: 18 amino acids. The V end was cut by 1 base, the J end by 1 base, with 14 bases between. The CDR3 reads CASSQVTYSHSYNSPLHF. The CDR3 DNA follows: TGTGCCAGCAGCCAAGTGACGTACAGCCATTCCTATAATTCACCCCTCCACTTT.

This clonotype was counted between two and nine times. The chain joins TRBV7-2 to TRBJ1-5, with D possibly being TRBD1 (5 bases). The ends were cut back, 5 bases at V and 3 bases at J, with 14 bases in the middle. The germline V gene encodes CDR1 SGHTA and CDR2 FQGNSA. The CDR3 loop spans 15 amino acids. CDR3 in DNA: TGTGCCAGCAGCCACTACACAGGCGACAATCAGCCCCAGCATTTT. It translates to CASSHYTGDNQPQHF.

This clonotype has a handful of counts. The chain combines TRBV6-2 or TRBV6-3 with TRBJ2-1; 9 bases fit TRBD1. This CDR3 is 12 amino acids long. Germline V gene lookup returns CDR1 MNHEY and CDR2 SVGEGT. V lost 8 bases, J lost 10 bases, and 6 bases stayed unmatched. CDR3 DNA sequence: TGTGCCAGCGGGCGACAGGGGGTAGAGCAGTTCTTC. Translating it yields CASGRQGVEQFF.

This clonotype has a handful of counts. CDR3 amino acids: CSAPIAGRLEKLFF. CDR3 DNA sequence: TGCAGTGCTCCGATAGCAGGTCGTCTTGAAAAACTGTTTTTT. The rearrangement links TRBV20-1 to TRBJ1-4, with D uncertain. V was cut by 5 bases and J by 7 bases, with 17 bases left in between. From germline, CDR1 is DFQATT and CDR2 SNEGSKA (reference sequence). The CDR3 contains 14 residues.

V is TRBV5-6 and J is TRBJ1-2; a weak D match, TRBD1 (6 bases). Germline CDR1 SGHDT, CDR2 YYEEEE. Trimming stripped 3 bases from V and 7 bases from J, with 16 bases between. The CDR3 spans 14 residues. The CDR3 sequence is CASSWVGALSGYTF. CDR3 in DNA: TGTGCCAGCAGCTGGGTGGGGGCTCTATCTGGCTACACCTTC.

This clonotype was recorded a few times. This sequence joins TRBV12-3 or TRBV12-4 and TRBJ2-1; TRBD2 matches 10 bases. V was clipped by 5 bases and J by 3 bases; unmatched bases: 7. The CDR3 is 16 amino acids. The CDR3 sequence is CASSPHTSGNYNEQFF. The CDR3 nucleotides read TGTGCCAGCAGTCCCCACACTAGCGGGAACTACAATGAGCAGTTCTTC.

This sequence joins TRBV5-5 and TRBJ2-1; D is unresolved. Trimming stripped 3 bases from V and 10 bases from J, with 20 bases between. Germline-derived CDR1 and CDR2 are SGHKS and YYEKEE (reference sequence). This CDR3 spans 15 amino acids. CDR3: CASSYTPQSLKEQFF. In DNA, the CDR3 is TGTGCCAGCAGCTACACCCCCCAAAGTTTAAAGGAGCAGTTCTTC.

This clonotype was recorded a few times. V is TRBV12-3 or TRBV12-4 and J is TRBJ1-1; possible D gene TRBD1, 5 bases. Trimming left V 4 bases short and J 4 bases short, with 10 bases between. The CDR3 loop spans 13 amino acids. In nucleotides, the CDR3 is TGTGCCAGCAGTTGGAGGGGTGGCACTGAAGCTTTCTTT. It codes for CASSWRGGTEAFF.

This clonotype was seen more than once but under ten times. The chain recombines TRBV28 with TRBJ1-6; D not resolved. The V and J ends lost 5 bases and 11 bases respectively, with 7 bases between them. Germline V gene data show CDR1 as MDHEN and CDR2 as SYDVKM. The CDR3 totals 11 residues. The chain's CDR3 is CASSRTTPLHF. CDR3 nucleotide sequence: TGTGCCAGCAGTAGGACGACACCCCTCCACTTT. The variable domain in full, completed from reference TRBV28 and TRBJ1-6, reads DVKVTQSSRYLVKRTGEKVFLECVQDMDHENMFWYRQDPGLGLRLIYFSYDVKMKEKGDIPEGYSVSREKKERFSLILESASTNQTSMYLCASSRTTPLHFGNGTRLTVT.

This clonotype was counted a few times. The V and J genes are TRBV4-3 and TRBJ1-4; D gene ambiguous. V was pared by 4 bases and J by 10 bases, with 10 bases between. The CDR3 spans 12 residues. Germline V lookup: CDR1 LGHNA, CDR2 YSLEER. CDR3 in DNA: TGCGCCAGCAGCCCCTGGGATGGAAAACTGTTTTTT. Protein product: CASSPWDGKLFF.

This clonotype showed up just a few times. CDR3 residues: CASSESMGSPQHF. CDR3 nucleotide sequence: TGCGCCAGCAGTGAGTCCATGGGTTCGCCCCAGCATTTT. This sequence joins TRBV10-1 and TRBJ1-5; D is uncertain. The V gene lost 0 bases and the J gene lost 9 bases, with 9 bases spanning the gap. The CDR3 length is 13 residues. Per the germline V gene, CDR1 is WNHNN and CDR2 is SYGVQD (reference sequence).

The CDR3 reads CASSRGANQPQHF. The CDR3 nucleotides read TGTGCCAGCAGTCGAGGGGCTAATCAGCCCCAGCATTTT. The chain recombines TRBV25-1 with TRBJ1-5; a weak D match, TRBD1 (5 bases). Trimming removed 5 bases from V and 4 bases from J, with 9 bases in between. The CDR3 covers 13 residues. Germline CDR1 and CDR2: MGHDK and SYGVNS.